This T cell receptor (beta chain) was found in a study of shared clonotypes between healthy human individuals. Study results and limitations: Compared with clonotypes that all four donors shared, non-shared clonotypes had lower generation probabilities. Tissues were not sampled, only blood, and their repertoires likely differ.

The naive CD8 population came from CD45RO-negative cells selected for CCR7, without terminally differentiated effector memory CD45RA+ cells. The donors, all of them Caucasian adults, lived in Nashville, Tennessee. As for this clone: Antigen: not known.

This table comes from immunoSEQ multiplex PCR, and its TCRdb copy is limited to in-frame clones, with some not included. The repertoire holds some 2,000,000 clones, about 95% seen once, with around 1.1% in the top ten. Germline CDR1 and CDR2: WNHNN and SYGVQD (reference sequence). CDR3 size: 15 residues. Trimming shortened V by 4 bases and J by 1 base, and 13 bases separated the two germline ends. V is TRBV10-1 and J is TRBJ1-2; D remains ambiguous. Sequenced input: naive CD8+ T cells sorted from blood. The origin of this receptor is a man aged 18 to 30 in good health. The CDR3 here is CASSGPRRFNYGYTF. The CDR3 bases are TGCGCCAGCAGTGGCCCCCGACGGTTTAACTATGGCTACACCTTC.